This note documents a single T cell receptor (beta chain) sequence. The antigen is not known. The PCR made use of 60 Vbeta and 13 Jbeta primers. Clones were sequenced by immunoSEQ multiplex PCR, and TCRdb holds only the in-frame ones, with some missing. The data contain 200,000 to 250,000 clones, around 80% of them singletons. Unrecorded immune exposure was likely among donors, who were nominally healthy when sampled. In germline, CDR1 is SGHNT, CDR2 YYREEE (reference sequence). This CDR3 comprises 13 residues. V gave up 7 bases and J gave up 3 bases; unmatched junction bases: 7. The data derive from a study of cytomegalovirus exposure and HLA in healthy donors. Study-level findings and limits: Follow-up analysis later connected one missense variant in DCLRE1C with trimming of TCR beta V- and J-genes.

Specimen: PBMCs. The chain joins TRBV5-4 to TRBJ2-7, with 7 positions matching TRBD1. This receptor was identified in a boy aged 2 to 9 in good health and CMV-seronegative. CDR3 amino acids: CASAQGLNYEQYF. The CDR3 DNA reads TGTGCCAGCGCACAGGGGTTAAACTACGAGCAGTACTTC.